Below are 7 T cell receptor beta chains sequenced from a single sample in a study of PD-L1 blockade in urothelial cancer. Time point described: pretreatment peripheral blood. The repertoire was sequenced with immunoSEQ multiplex PCR; TCRdb's copy has only in-frame clones and lacks some. The sample lists tens of thousands of clones, roughly 80% occurring once. The sequenced sample was PBMCs, obtained around atezolizumab (anti-PD-L1) treatment. These receptors came from a man in his sixties with urothelial cancer.

The chain is built from TRBV6-1 and TRBJ1-5; weak D call: TRBD1 (5 bases). Trimming removed 1 base at V and 7 bases at J, with 17 bases between. The CDR3 length is 16 residues. Looked up from germline, CDR1 is MNHNS and CDR2 is SASEGT. The CDR3 protein is CASSEEGVRSEQPQHF. CDR3 DNA: TGTGCCAGCAGTGAAGAAGGGGTCCGCTCCGAACAGCCCCAGCATTTT.

V usage is TRBV5-1 and J usage is TRBJ2-2; 8 positions agree with TRBD1. The CDR3 has 17 amino acids. Per germline, CDR1 SGHRS and CDR2 YFSETQ. Trimming at V came to 6 bases and at J to 2 bases, leaving 12 bases not matched to a gene. CDR3 bases: TGCGCCAGCACGACCGACAGGGGAGCCCGCAACACCGGGGAGCTGTTTTTT. This gives the protein CASTTDRGARNTGELFF.

The chain links TRBV5-5 to TRBJ1-6, with unresolved D. Germline V gives CDR1 SGHKS, CDR2 YYEKEE (reference sequence). V gave up 6 bases and J gave up 7 bases, with 17 bases separating them. The CDR3 length is 15 residues. The CDR3 loop is CASMSTRNRNSPLHF. DNA for the CDR3: TGTGCCAGCATGTCAACGAGGAACCGAAATTCACCCCTCCACTTT.

The chain combines TRBV5-1 with TRBJ1-3, with D unresolved. Trimming shortened V by 0 bases and J by 8 bases, and 12 bases separated the two germline ends. This CDR3 has 14 residues. Germline CDR1 reads SGHRS; CDR2 reads YFSETQ. The CDR3 protein is CASSLGQRRDTIYF. CDR3 DNA: TGCGCCAGCAGCTTGGGCCAAAGGAGGGACACCATATATTTT.

J is TRBJ1-1 and V is TRBV7-2; TRBD1 agrees at 9 bases. With 5 bases clipped from V and 6 bases from J, the junction kept 10 bases outside the gene matches. This CDR3 has 15 residues. Germline V gene sequence: CDR1 SGHTA, CDR2 FQGNSA. In DNA, the CDR3 is TGTGCCAGCAGCCCGCTGGACAGGGGCGTCGCTGAAGCTTTCTTT. Amino acids: CASSPLDRGVAEAFF.

The V and J genes are TRBV4-2 and TRBJ1-1; D call uncertain. The CDR3 has 16 residues. V shed 0 bases and J shed 6 bases, with 17 bases lying between them. The V gene's germline CDR1 is LGHNA and CDR2 YNFKEQ. CDR3 bases: TGTGCCAGCAGCCAAGATCACCCGGGTGGAGTGGCTGAAGCTTTCTTT. Its translation: CASSQDHPGGVAEAFF.

The V call is TRBV6-6, the J call TRBJ2-7; 7 bases are shared with TRBD1. V shed 2 bases, J shed 2 bases, and the junction held 6 bases outside the gene matches. Germline CDR1 MNHNY, CDR2 SVGAGI (reference sequence). This CDR3 has 15 residues. CDR3 coding DNA: TGTGCCAGCAGTTACCCGACAGGGTTGGCCTACGAGCAGTACTTC. Its translation: CASSYPTGLAYEQYF.